The present T cell receptor (beta chain) was sequenced within a study of CD8 T cells in ankylosing spondylitis. Study-wide results and limits: CD8+ disease-linked clones were present at relatively low frequencies in blood. What seemed typical of ankylosing spondylitis blood was a TCR beta motif built from about eight highly homologous variants. Matched synovial fluid from ankylosing spondylitis patients was reported to be enriched for disease-linked clones.

Quantitative 5'-RACE with molecular barcodes generated TCR beta libraries. In TCRdb, the 5' RACE reads were re-called with MiXCR into one record per CDR3 protein. The sample gives a few hundred thousand distinct CDR3 sequences, around 21% of which show up once; 3.5% to 4.5% is in the top ten. This clonotype showed up just a few times. What it recognizes is unknown. Sequenced material: blood, either unsorted or a sorted T cell fraction (not recorded which). The receptor was isolated from a female donor with ankylosing spondylitis or in good health (not recorded which).

CDR3 in amino acids: CATSIRTSGTDTQYF. The CDR3 DNA is TGTGCCACCAGCATCAGGACTAGCGGGACAGATACGCAGTATTTT. The rearrangement joins TRBV15 to TRBJ2-3; 11 bases are a match to TRBD2. Per the germline V gene, CDR1 is LNHNV and CDR2 is YYDKDF (reference sequence). There are 15 residues in the CDR3. Trimming took 4 bases from V and 3 from J; bases not matched to a gene: 3.